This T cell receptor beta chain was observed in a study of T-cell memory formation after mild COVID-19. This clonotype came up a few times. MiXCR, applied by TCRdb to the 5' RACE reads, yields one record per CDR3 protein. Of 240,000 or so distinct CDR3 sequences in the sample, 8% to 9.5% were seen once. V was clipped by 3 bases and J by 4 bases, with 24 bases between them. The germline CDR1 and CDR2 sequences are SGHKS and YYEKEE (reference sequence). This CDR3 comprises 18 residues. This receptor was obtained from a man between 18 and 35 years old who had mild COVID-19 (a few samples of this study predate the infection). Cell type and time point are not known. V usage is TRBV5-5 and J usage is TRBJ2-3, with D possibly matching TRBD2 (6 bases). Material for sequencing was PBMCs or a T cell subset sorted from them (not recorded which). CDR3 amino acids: CASSSKGVEGSKPDTQYF. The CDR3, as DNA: TGTGCCAGCAGCTCAAAGGGCGTGGAGGGGTCTAAGCCAGATACGCAGTATTTT.